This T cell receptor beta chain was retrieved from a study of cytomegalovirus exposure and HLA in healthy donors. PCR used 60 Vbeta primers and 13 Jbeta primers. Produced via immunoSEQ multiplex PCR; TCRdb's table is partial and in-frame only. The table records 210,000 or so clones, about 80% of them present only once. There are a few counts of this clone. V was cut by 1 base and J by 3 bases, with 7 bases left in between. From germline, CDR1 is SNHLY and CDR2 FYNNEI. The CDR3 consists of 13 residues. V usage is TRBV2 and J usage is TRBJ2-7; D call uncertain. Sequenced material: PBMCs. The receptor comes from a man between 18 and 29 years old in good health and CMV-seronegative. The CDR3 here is CASSEVPVYEQYF. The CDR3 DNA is TGTGCCAGCAGTGAAGTACCAGTCTACGAGCAGTACTTC.